This T cell receptor beta chain was recovered during a study of control samples from healthy donors and cancer patients. Assay used: immunoSEQ multiplex PCR; TCRdb lists only in-frame clones, some missing. In the table there are under 200,000 clones, 96% of which are singletons. This TCR derives from a woman aged 30 to 39 in good health. Input material: blood.

The CDR3 DNA is TGCAGCGTTGGCGAGCCGAACACTGAAGCTTTCTTT. Translated: CSVGEPNTEAFF. This sequence joins TRBV29-1 and TRBJ1-1; unclear D gene. This CDR3 is built from 12 residues. Germline assignment: CDR1 SQVTM and CDR2 ANQGSEA. Trimming shortened V by 4 bases and J by 1 base, and 7 bases separated the two germline ends.